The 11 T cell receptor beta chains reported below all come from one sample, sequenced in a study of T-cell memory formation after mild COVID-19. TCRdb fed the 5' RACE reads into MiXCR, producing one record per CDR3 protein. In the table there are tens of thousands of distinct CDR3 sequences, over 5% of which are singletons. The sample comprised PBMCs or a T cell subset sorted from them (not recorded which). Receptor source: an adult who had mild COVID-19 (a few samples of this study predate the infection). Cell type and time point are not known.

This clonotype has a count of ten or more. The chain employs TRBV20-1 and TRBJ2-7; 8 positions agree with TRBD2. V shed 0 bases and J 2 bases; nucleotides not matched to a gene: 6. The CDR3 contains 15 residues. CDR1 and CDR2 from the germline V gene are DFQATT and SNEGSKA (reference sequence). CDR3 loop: CSARDERGITYEQYF. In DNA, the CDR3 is TGCAGTGCTAGAGATGAGCGGGGGATAACCTACGAGCAGTACTTC.

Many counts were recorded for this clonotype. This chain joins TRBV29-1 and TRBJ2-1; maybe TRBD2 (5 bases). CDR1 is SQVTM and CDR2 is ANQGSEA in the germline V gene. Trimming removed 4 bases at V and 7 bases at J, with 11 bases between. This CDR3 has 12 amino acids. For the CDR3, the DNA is TGCAGCGTTGTGGACTTGTCGAATGAGCAGTTCTTC. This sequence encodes CSVVDLSNEQFF.

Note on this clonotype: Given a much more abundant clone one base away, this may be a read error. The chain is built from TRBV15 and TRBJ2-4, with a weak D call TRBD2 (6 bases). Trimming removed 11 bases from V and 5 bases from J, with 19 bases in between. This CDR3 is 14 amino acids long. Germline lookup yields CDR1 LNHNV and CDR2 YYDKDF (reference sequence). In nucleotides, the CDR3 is TGTGCCTCCCGAAGGGGAGGAGTAGAAAACATTCAGTACTTC. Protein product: CASRRGGVENIQYF.

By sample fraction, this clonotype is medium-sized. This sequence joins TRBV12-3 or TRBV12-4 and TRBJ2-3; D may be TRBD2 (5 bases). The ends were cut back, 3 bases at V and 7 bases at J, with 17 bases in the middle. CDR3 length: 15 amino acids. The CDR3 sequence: CASSFPVPEANTQYF. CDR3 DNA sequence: TGTGCCAGCAGTTTCCCCGTCCCGGAGGCAAATACGCAGTATTTT.

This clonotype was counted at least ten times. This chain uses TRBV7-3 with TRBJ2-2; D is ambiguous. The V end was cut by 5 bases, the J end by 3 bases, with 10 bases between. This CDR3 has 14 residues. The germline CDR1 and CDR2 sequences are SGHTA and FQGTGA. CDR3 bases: TGTGCCAGCAGCCCGGACGGATACACCGGGGAGCTGTTTTTT. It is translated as CASSPDGYTGELFF.

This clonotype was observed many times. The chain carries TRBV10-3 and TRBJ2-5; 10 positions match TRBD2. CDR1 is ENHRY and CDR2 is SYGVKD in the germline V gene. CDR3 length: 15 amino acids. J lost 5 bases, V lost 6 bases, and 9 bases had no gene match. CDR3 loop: CAIRASGGASETQYF. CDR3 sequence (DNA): TGTGCCATCAGAGCGAGCGGGGGGGCTTCTGAGACCCAGTACTTC.

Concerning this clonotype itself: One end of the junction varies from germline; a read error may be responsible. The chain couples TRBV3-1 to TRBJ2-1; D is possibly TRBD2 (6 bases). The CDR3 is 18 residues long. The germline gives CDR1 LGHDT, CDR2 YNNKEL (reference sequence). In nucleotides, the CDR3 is TGTGCCAGAAGCCGATCTGAGGTGGCGGGGAGATCCTACAATGAGCAGTTCTTC. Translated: CARSRSEVAGRSYNEQFF.

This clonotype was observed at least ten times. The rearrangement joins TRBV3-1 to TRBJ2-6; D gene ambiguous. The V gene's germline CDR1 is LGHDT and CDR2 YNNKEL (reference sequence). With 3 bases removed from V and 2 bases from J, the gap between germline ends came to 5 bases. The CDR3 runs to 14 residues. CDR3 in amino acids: CASSQKAGANVLTF. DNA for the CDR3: TGTGCCAGCAGCCAGAAGGCTGGGGCCAACGTCCTGACTTTC.

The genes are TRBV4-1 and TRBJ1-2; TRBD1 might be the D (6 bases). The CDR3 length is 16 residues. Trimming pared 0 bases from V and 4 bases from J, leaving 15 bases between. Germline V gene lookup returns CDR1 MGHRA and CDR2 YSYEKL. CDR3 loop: CASSQDKGRGGYGYTF. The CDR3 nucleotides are TGCGCCAGCAGCCAAGATAAGGGCAGAGGGGGCTATGGCTACACCTTC.

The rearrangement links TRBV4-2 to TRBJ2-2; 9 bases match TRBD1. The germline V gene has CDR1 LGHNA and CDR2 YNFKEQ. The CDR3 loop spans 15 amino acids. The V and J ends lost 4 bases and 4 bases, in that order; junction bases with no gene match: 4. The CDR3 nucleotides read TGTGCCAGCAGCCTTCCGGGACAGGGCACCGGGGAGCTGTTTTTT. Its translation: CASSLPGQGTGELFF.

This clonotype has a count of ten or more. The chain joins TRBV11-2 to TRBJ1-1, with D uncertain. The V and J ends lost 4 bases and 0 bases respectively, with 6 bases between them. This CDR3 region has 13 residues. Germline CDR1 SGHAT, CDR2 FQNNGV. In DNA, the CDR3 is TGTGCCAGCAGCTCCGGGTTGAACACTGAAGCTTTCTTT. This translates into CASSSGLNTEAFF.